Below, 19 T cell receptor beta chains from the same sample are listed, as sequenced in a study of OX40 agonist ivuxolimab in advanced cancers. The repertoire was sequenced with immunoSEQ multiplex PCR; TCRdb's copy has only in-frame clones and lacks some. Among more than 40,000 clones listed, 88% were seen once. The sample in question was CD4+ or CD8+ T cells sorted from blood, obtained in a trial of the OX40 agonist ivuxolimab. All receptors derive from an adult with an advanced solid tumor such as melanoma, head and neck, liver or kidney cancer.

CDR3 sequence (DNA): TGTGCCAGCAGGGGGGGCAATCAAGAGACCCAGTACTTC. It encodes CASRGGNQETQYF. The chain couples TRBV25-1 to TRBJ2-5, with D possibly being TRBD1 or TRBD2 (6 bases each). V dropped 6 bases and J dropped 2 bases, with 10 bases sitting between them. Germline-derived CDR1 and CDR2 are MGHDK and SYGVNS. The CDR3 extends over 13 amino acids.

This clone was counted only a few times. The V and J genes are TRBV27 and TRBJ2-3; 15 positions match TRBD2. The CDR3 spans 17 residues. V shed 5 bases and J 2 bases; nucleotides not matched to a gene: 5. The V gene's germline CDR1 is MNHEY and CDR2 SMNVEV (reference sequence). In DNA, the CDR3 is TGTGCCAGCAGTAGGGGACTAGCGGGAGGAGTCACAGATACGCAGTATTTT. Amino acid sequence: CASSRGLAGGVTDTQYF.

The chain links TRBV19 to TRBJ2-1; no firm D call. The CDR3 runs 16 residues. Looked up from germline, CDR1 is LNHDA and CDR2 is SQIVND (reference sequence). V was clipped by 7 bases and J by 2 bases, with 18 bases between them. The CDR3 sequence: CASKGSTGATYNEQFF. As DNA, the CDR3 is TGTGCCAGTAAAGGATCAACGGGCGCTACCTACAATGAGCAGTTCTTC. Variable domain in full (rest from reference TRBV19 and TRBJ2-1): DGGITQSPKYLFRKEGQNVTLSCEQNLNHDAMYWYRQDPGQGLRLIYYSQIVNDFQKGDIAEGYSVSREKKESFPLTVTSAQKNPTAFYLCASKGSTGATYNEQFFGPGTRLTVL.

The genes are TRBV19 and TRBJ1-5; 10 bases map to TRBD1. The CDR3 sequence is 15 residues long. Germline lookup yields CDR1 LNHDA and CDR2 SQIVND (reference sequence). V gave up 6 bases and J gave up 3 bases; unmatched junction bases: 5. The CDR3 DNA is TGTGCCAGTAGGGGGACAGGGGCAAACAATCAGCCCCAGCATTTT. As protein: CASRGTGANNQPQHF.

The chain joins TRBV30 to TRBJ2-3; D remains ambiguous. The V and J ends lost 2 bases and 0 bases respectively, with 12 bases between them. Looked up from germline, CDR1 is GTSNPN and CDR2 is SVGIG (reference sequence). This CDR3 comprises 15 residues. CDR3 coding DNA: TGTGCCTGGAGTCTAGAGCCAACTAGCACAGATACGCAGTATTTT. The encoded protein is CAWSLEPTSTDTQYF. The variable domain in full, completed from reference TRBV30 and TRBJ2-3, reads SQTIHQWPATLVQPVGSPLSLECTVEGTSNPNLYWYRQAAGRGLQLLFYSVGIGQISSEVPQNLSASRPQDRQFILSSKKLLLSDSGFYLCAWSLEPTSTDTQYFGPGTRLTVL.

The CDR3 nucleotides read TGCGCCAGCAGCTTGTCGTCCTACGAGCAGTACTTC. Translating gives CASSLSSYEQYF. This chain joins TRBV5-1 and TRBJ2-7, with no clear D. V was clipped by 1 base and J by 1 base, with 3 bases between them. Germline assignment: CDR1 SGHRS and CDR2 YFSETQ. The CDR3 runs to 12 residues.

The rearrangement uses TRBV9 and TRBJ2-2, with TRBD1 matching over 7 bases. After removal of 2 bases from V and 3 bases from J, the junction contained 10 bases not matched to a gene. The CDR3 sequence is 17 residues long. Germline-derived CDR1 and CDR2 are SGDLS and YYNGEE. The CDR3 is CASSVSRGSSDTGELFF. CDR3 DNA: TGTGCCAGCAGCGTCAGCAGGGGGAGTTCTGACACCGGGGAGCTGTTTTTT. Combining the CDR3 with reference TRBV9 and TRBJ2-2 gives the whole variable domain DSGVTQTPKHLITATGQRVTLRCSPRSGDLSVYWYQQSLDQGLQFLIQYYNGEERAKGNILERFSAQQFPDLHSELNLSSLELGDSALYFCASSVSRGSSDTGELFFGEGSRLTVL.

Within the sample, this clone is medium-sized. The chain employs TRBV7-2 and TRBJ2-1; 10 positions match TRBD2. Germline V gene data show CDR1 as SGHTA and CDR2 as FQGNSA. This CDR3 is 17 amino acids long. With 2 bases clipped from V and 2 bases from J, the junction kept 6 bases outside the gene matches. This CDR3 is CASSLQAGGPPYNEQFF. CDR3 sequence (DNA): TGTGCCAGCAGCTTACAAGCGGGAGGGCCCCCCTACAATGAGCAGTTCTTC.

The rearrangement links TRBV5-1 to TRBJ1-1; a possible D gene is TRBD1 (6 bases). V lost 7 bases, J lost 3 bases, and 13 bases lay in between. CDR1 is SGHRS, CDR2 YFSETQ, per germline. The length of the CDR3 is 13 residues. Here the CDR3 reads CASCWGADTEAFF. The CDR3, as DNA: TGCGCCAGCTGCTGGGGGGCCGACACTGAAGCTTTCTTT.

This chain uses TRBV5-4 with TRBJ2-5, with 9 bases fitting TRBD2. The CDR3 runs to 16 residues. Per germline, CDR1 SGHNT and CDR2 YYREEE (reference sequence). Trimming cost V 4 bases and J 4 bases; bases outside gene matches: 11. CDR3: CASSQTGAGGGETQYF. CDR3 nucleotides: TGTGCCAGCAGCCAAACCGGGGCGGGAGGGGGAGAGACCCAGTACTTC.

The CDR3 is CASRASGIQFF. The DNA for the CDR3 is TGTGCCAGCAGGGCTAGCGGAATTCAGTTCTTC. The V and J genes are TRBV28 and TRBJ2-1; TRBD2 aligns across 7 bases. CDR3 length: 11 residues. The V gene end was trimmed by 6 bases and the J gene end by 13 bases; junction bases not matched to a gene: 6. Germline CDR1 is MDHEN and CDR2 is SYDVKM.

V gene TRBV7-6 combines with J gene TRBJ2-5; 7 bases align to TRBD2. The V gene's germline CDR1 is SGHVS and CDR2 FNYEAQ. With V trimmed by 4 bases and J by 5 bases, 7 bases remained unmatched. The CDR3 extends over 14 amino acids. CDR3 loop: CASSSPTLAETQYF. CDR3 DNA: TGTGCCAGCAGCTCGCCGACACTAGCGGAGACCCAGTACTTC.

In its sample, this clone was seen once. The rearrangement joins TRBV30 to TRBJ2-3; D might be TRBD2 (5 bases). V was trimmed by 3 bases and J by 2 bases, leaving 18 bases between them. In germline, CDR1 is GTSNPN, CDR2 SVGIG (reference sequence). This CDR3 is 16 amino acids long. The CDR3, as DNA: TGTGCCTGGAGGGACTCACTACGGGTTTTCACAGATACGCAGTATTTT. Translating gives CAWRDSLRVFTDTQYF.

The gene calls are TRBV5-6 and TRBJ2-1; possibly TRBD1 for D (5 bases). CDR1 and CDR2 (germline): SGHDT, YYEEEE. V dropped 2 bases and J dropped 8 bases, with 11 bases sitting between them. The CDR3 contains 13 residues. CDR3 amino acids: CASSFGQGDEQFF. The CDR3 coding sequence is TGTGCCAGCAGCTTCGGGCAGGGCGATGAGCAGTTCTTC.

This sequence joins TRBV11-2 and TRBJ2-4; a possible D gene is TRBD2 (6 bases). This CDR3 region has 16 residues. The germline V gene has CDR1 SGHAT and CDR2 FQNNGV. The V gene lost 5 bases and the J gene lost 2 bases, with 16 bases spanning the gap. This CDR3 reads CASSLPYGGTKNIQYF. The DNA of the CDR3 is TGTGCCAGCAGCCTACCCTACGGGGGAACCAAAAACATTCAGTACTTC.

This chain connects TRBV7-5 to TRBJ2-7; the table's D call TRBD2 went unverified against the DNA. TRBV7-5 constitutes a pseudogene. The length of the CDR3 is 11 residues. The DNA for the CDR3 is TGTGCCAGAAGCTTCGGAGGCGAGCAGTACTTC. This sequence encodes CARSFGGEQYF.

This rearrangement joins TRBV9 to TRBJ2-3; 8 nucleotides agree with TRBD1. Germline V gene data show CDR1 as SGDLS and CDR2 as YYNGEE. This CDR3 is 14 amino acids long. V trimming: 3 bases; J trimming: 4 bases; junction bases outside the gene matches: 4. The CDR3 region has the DNA TGTGCCAGCAGCGAAGGGACAGGCCCAGATACGCAGTATTTT. It codes for CASSEGTGPDTQYF.

The chain has TRBV10-3 and TRBJ2-2; TRBD1 or TRBD2 may be the D gene (6 bases each). Germline values: CDR1 ENHRY, CDR2 SYGVKD. The CDR3 runs to 15 residues. V shed 4 bases and J shed 1 base, with 10 bases lying between them. CDR3 DNA sequence: TGTGCCATCAGTGGGGGGCGGGGGAACACCGGGGAGCTGTTTTTT. Its translation: CAISGGRGNTGELFF.

CDR3 sequence reads: CASSLKDTQYF. The CDR3, as DNA: TGTGCCAGCAGTTTAAAAGATACGCAGTATTTT. The V call is TRBV28, the J call TRBJ2-3; D gene unclear. The CDR3 loop spans 11 amino acids. Trimming shortened V by 2 bases and J by 5 bases, and 2 bases separated the two germline ends. The germline gives CDR1 MDHEN, CDR2 SYDVKM.